This TCR beta chain was identified during a study of fetal regulatory T cell absence and autoimmunity. This was a survey-level run. Only in-frame clones appear in the TCRdb table, and some are missing; sequencing was by immunoSEQ multiplex PCR. This table holds around 100,000 clones, around 72% found once. Details on this clone: The antigen remains undetermined.

Germline V gene sequence: CDR1 DFQATT, CDR2 SNEGSKA (reference sequence). V lost 6 bases to trimming and J lost 4 bases, with 7 bases between them. This CDR3 is built from 11 residues. Study findings and constraints: TRB gene family usage was broadly similar in cord blood and pancreas. Compared with cord blood, pancreas showed oligoclonal TCR enrichment, some clones over 85-fold.

Sample: pancreas tissue. J is TRBJ1-5 and V is TRBV20-1; unclear D gene. The clonotype originates from a male donor with IPEX syndrome. CDR3 nucleotides: TGCAGTGCCCACAGTAATCAGCCCCAGCATTTT. Encoded protein: CSAHSNQPQHF.